This TCR beta chain stems from a study of graft-versus-host responses after intestinal transplantation. Study-level results: GvH clones appeared in recipient marrow, some first in ileum or blood. An association linked early post-transplant HvG declines with peak circulating GvH clone levels.

The plating included roughly 200,000 irradiated, violet-dye-labeled stimulator cells together with roughly 200,000 CFSE-labeled responder cells. The CDR3 totals 15 residues. V was pared by 5 bases and J by 4 bases, with 5 bases of the junction left unmatched. CDR1 and CDR2 from the germline V gene are MNHEY and SVGAGI. Assay: immunoSEQ multiplex PCR; the TCRdb copy retains only in-frame clones and omits some. The sample shows more than 12,000 clones, more than 30% of them seen only once. The sequencing here drew on alloreactive CD8+ T cells from a mixed lymphocyte reaction culture, taken before intestinal transplant. Subset here: CFSE-low proliferating T cells sorted from roughly six-day pre-transplant mixed lymphocyte reaction (GvH or HvG direction). This rearrangement joins TRBV6-5 to TRBJ2-2; 9 positions agree with TRBD1. This receptor was identified in a human patient who received an intestinal transplant. CDR3 protein: CASSVGTGPTGELFF. The DNA for the CDR3 is TGTGCCAGCAGTGTCGGGACAGGGCCCACCGGGGAGCTGTTTTTT.